This T cell receptor (beta chain) came from a study of T-cell memory formation after mild COVID-19. Study-level findings and limits: While clones contracting from day 15 to 85 were balanced between CD4 and CD8, later expanders leaned CD4+.

This clonotype was found many times. Its antigen remains unknown. The germline V gene encodes CDR1 SGHTA and CDR2 FQGNSA. This CDR3 has 11 amino acids. Trimming left V 7 bases short and J 5 bases short, with 7 bases between. TCRdb processed the 5' RACE reads anew with MiXCR; each CDR3 protein has one entry. Here the sample spans approximately 190,000 distinct CDR3 sequences, 15% to 20% being singletons. V gene TRBV7-2 combines with J gene TRBJ2-3, with no clear D. The receptor was isolated from an adult woman who had mild COVID-19 (a few samples of this study predate the infection). Cell type and time point are not known. Input material: PBMCs or a T cell subset sorted from them (not recorded which). CDR3 nucleotide sequence: TGTGCCAGCACCCAACGAGATACGCAGTATTTT. It specifies CASTQRDTQYF. The variable domain in full, completed from reference TRBV7-2 and TRBJ2-3, reads GAGVSQSPSNKVTEKGKDVELRCDPISGHTALYWYRQSLGQGLEFLIYFQGNSAPDKSGLPSDRFSAERTGGSVSTLTIQRTQQEDSAVYLCASTQRDTQYFGPGTRLTVL.